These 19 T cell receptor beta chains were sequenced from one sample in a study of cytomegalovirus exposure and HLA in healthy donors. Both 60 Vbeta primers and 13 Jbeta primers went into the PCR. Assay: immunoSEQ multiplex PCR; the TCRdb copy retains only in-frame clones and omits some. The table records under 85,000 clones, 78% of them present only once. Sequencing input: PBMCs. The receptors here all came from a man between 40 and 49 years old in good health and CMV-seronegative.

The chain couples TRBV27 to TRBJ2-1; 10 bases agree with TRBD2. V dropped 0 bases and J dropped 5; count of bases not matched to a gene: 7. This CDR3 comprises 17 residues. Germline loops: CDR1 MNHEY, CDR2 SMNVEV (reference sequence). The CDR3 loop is CASSLSGPSGSHNEQFF. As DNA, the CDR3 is TGTGCCAGCAGTTTATCTGGCCCTAGCGGGAGCCACAATGAGCAGTTCTTC.

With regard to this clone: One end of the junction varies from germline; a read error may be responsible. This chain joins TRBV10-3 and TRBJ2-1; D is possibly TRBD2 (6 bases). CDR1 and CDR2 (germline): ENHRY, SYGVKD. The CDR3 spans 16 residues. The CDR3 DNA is TGTGCCAGCAGTGAAGATGCCGGGAGTCCCTACAATGAGCAGTTCTTC. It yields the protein CASSEDAGSPYNEQFF.

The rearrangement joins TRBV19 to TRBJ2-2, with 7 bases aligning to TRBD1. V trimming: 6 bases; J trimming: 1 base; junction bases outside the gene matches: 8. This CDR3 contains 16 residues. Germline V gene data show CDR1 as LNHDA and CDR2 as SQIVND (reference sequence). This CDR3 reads CASSRPRQGNTGELFF. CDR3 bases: TGTGCCAGTAGCCGCCCGAGACAGGGGAACACCGGGGAGCTGTTTTTT. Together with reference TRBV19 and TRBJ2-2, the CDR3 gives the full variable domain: DGGITQSPKYLFRKEGQNVTLSCEQNLNHDAMYWYRQDPGQGLRLIYYSQIVNDFQKGDIAEGYSVSREKKESFPLTVTSAQKNPTAFYLCASSRPRQGNTGELFFGEGSRLTVL.

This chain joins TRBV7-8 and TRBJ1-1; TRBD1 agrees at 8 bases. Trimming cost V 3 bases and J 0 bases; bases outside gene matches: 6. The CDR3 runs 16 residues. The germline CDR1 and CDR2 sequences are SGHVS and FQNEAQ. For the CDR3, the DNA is TGTGCCAGCAGCTTGCGACAGGGGCCCTTGAACACTGAAGCTTTCTTT. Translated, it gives CASSLRQGPLNTEAFF.

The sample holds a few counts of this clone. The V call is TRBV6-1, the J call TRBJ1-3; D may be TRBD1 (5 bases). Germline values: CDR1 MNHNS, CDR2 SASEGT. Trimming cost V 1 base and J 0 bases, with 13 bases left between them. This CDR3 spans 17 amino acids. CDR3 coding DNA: TGTGCCAGCAGTGAAGGATTACAGGCGTTCTCTGGAAACACCATATATTTT. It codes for CASSEGLQAFSGNTIYF.

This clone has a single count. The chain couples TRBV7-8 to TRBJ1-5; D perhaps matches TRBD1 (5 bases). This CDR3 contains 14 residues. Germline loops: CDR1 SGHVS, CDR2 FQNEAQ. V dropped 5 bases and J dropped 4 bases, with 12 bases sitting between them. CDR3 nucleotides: TGTGCCAGCAGCCCGGGACGGGGGAATCAGCCCCAGCATTTT. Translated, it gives CASSPGRGNQPQHF.

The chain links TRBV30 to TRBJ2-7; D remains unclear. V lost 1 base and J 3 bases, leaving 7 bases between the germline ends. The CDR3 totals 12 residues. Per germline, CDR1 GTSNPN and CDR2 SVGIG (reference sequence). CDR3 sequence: CAWSGQFYEQYF. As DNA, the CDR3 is TGTGCCTGGAGTGGACAATTCTACGAGCAGTACTTC.

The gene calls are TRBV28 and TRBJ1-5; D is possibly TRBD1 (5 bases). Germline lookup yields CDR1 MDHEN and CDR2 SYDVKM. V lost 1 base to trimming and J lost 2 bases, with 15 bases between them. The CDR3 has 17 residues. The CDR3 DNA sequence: TGTGCCAGCAGTTTATCCGACGACAGTTGGGGCAATCAGCCCCAGCATTTT. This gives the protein CASSLSDDSWGNQPQHF. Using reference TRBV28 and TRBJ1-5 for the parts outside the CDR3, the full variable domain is DVKVTQSSRYLVKRTGEKVFLECVQDMDHENMFWYRQDPGLGLRLIYFSYDVKMKEKGDIPEGYSVSREKKERFSLILESASTNQTSMYLCASSLSDDSWGNQPQHFGDGTRLSIL.

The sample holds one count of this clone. The DNA for the CDR3 is TGTGCCAGCAGTTCCGGACTAGCGGGAGGCCCTCATGAGCAGTTCTTC. The encoded protein is CASSSGLAGGPHEQFF. The chain uses TRBV7-8 and TRBJ2-1, with 14 bases lining up with TRBD2. The length of the CDR3 is 16 residues. The V and J ends lost 6 bases and 8 bases, in that order; junction bases with no gene match: 9. Germline V gene sequence: CDR1 SGHVS, CDR2 FQNEAQ.

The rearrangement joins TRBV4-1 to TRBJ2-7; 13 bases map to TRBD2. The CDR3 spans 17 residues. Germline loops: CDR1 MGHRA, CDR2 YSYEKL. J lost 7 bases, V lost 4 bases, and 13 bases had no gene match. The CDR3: CASSRGLAGDLSREQYF. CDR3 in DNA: TGCGCCAGCAGCCGCGGACTAGCGGGAGATCTTTCTCGGGAGCAGTACTTC.

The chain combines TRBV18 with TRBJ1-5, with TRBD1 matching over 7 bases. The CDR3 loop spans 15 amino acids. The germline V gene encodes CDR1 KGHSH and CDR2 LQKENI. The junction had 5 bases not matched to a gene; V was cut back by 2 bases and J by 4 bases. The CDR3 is CASSPRQGDNQPQHF. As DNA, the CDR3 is TGTGCCAGCTCACCAAGACAGGGTGATAATCAGCCCCAGCATTTT.

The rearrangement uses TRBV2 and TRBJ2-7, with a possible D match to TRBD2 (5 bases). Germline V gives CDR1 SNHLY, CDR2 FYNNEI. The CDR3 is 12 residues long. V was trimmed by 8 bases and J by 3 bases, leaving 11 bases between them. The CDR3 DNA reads TGTGCCAGCGAGGGTTATAGCTACGAGCAGTACTTC. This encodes CASEGYSYEQYF. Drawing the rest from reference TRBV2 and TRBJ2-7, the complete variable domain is EPEVTQTPSHQVTQMGQEVILRCVPISNHLYFYWYRQILGQKVEFLVSFYNNEISEKSEIFDDQFSVERPDGSNFTLKIRSTKLEDSAMYFCASEGYSYEQYFGPGTRLTVT.

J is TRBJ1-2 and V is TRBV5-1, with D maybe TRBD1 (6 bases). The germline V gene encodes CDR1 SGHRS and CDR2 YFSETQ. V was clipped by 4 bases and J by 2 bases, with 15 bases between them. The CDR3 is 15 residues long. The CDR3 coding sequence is TGCGCCAGCAGCGCGGACAGCCCATTCAACTATGGCTACACCTTC. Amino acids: CASSADSPFNYGYTF.

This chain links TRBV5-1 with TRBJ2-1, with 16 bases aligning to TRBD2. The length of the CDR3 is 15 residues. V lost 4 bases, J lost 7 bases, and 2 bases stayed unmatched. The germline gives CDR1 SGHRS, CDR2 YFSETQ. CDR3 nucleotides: TGCGCCAGCAGCAGGGGACTAGCGGGAGGGAATGAGCAGTTCTTC. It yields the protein CASSRGLAGGNEQFF.

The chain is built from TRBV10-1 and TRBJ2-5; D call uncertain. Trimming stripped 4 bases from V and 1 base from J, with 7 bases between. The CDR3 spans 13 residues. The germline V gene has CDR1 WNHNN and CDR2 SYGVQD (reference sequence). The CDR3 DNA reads TGCGCCAGCAGTGTTGGTAGCCAAGAGACCCAGTACTTC. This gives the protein CASSVGSQETQYF.

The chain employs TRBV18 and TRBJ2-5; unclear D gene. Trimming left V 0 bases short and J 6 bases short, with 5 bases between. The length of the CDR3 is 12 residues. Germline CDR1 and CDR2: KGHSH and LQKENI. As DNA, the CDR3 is TGTGCCAGCTCACCACCGGAGAAGACCCAGTACTTC. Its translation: CASSPPEKTQYF.

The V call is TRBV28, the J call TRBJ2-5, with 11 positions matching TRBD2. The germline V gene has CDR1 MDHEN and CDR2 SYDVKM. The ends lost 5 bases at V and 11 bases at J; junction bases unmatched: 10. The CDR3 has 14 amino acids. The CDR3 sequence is CASSLRLAGTLQYF. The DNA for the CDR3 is TGTGCCAGCAGTCTACGACTAGCGGGAACTTTACAGTACTTC.

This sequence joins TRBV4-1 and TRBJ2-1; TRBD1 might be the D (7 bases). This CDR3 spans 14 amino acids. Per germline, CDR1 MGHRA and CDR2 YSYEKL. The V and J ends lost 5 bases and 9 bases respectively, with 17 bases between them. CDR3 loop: CASSVRDSITEQFF. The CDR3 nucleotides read TGCGCCAGCAGCGTGCGGGACAGTATTACTGAGCAGTTCTTC.

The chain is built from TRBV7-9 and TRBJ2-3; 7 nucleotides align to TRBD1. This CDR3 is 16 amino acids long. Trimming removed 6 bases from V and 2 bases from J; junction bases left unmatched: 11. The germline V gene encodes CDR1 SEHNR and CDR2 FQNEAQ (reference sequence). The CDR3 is CASSYSGTAFTDTQYF. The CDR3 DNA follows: TGTGCCAGCAGTTATTCCGGGACAGCATTCACAGATACGCAGTATTTT.